The 14 T cell receptor beta chains given below trace back to one sample, sequenced in a study of cytomegalovirus exposure and HLA in healthy donors. Use of 60 Vbeta and 13 Jbeta primers characterized the PCR. Generated by immunoSEQ multiplex PCR, the TCRdb table keeps only in-frame clones and is missing some. The sample holds 200,000 to 250,000 clones, less than 85% seen once. The sequenced sample consisted of PBMCs. Receptors were obtained from a man aged 18 to 35 in good health and CMV-seronegative.

This clone has only a few counts. V gene TRBV5-6 combines with J gene TRBJ2-3, with D hard to call. V lost 1 base and J 2 bases, leaving 2 bases between the germline ends. The CDR3 covers 12 residues. CDR1 and CDR2 from the germline V gene are SGHDT and YYEEEE. Here the CDR3 DNA reads TGTGCCAGCAGCTTGTACACAGATACGCAGTATTTT. It is translated as CASSLYTDTQYF.

The chain carries TRBV19 and TRBJ2-1; 8 bases are a match to TRBD1. The CDR3 has 15 residues. Looked up from germline, CDR1 is LNHDA and CDR2 is SQIVND (reference sequence). V shed 3 bases, J shed 5 bases, and the junction held 6 bases outside the gene matches. The DNA of the CDR3 is TGTGCCAGTAGTATCCGGCAGGGGGCTGACAATGAGCAGTTCTTC. Its translation: CASSIRQGADNEQFF.

On this clone itself: A read error may account for a junction end that differs from germline. The V and J genes are TRBV2 and TRBJ1-2, with D hard to call. The CDR3 covers 11 residues. Germline loops: CDR1 SNHLY, CDR2 FYNNEI. The CDR3 sequence is CASSEALRGFF. CDR3 in DNA: TGTGCCAGCAGTGAAGCGCTTCGGGGATTTTTC.

This chain links TRBV5-8 with TRBJ2-7; 9 bases align to TRBD2. The CDR3 consists of 14 residues. Unmatched junction bases numbered 3, after V lost 4 bases and J lost 1 base. CDR1 and CDR2 from the germline V gene are SGHTS and YDEGEE. The CDR3 nucleotides read TGTGCCAGCAGCCGTAGCGGGAGTTCCTACGAGCAGTACTTC. Encoded protein: CASSRSGSSYEQYF.

V and J are TRBV27 and TRBJ2-3, with D possibly matching TRBD2 (5 bases). The CDR3 contains 14 residues. Trimming cost V 1 base and J 5 bases, with 10 bases left between them. CDR1 is MNHEY and CDR2 is SMNVEV in the germline V gene (reference sequence). CDR3 sequence: CASSLYSGIDTQYF. For the CDR3, the DNA is TGTGCCAGCAGTTTATACAGCGGAATAGATACGCAGTATTTT.

CDR3 amino acids: CASSYDGGLMLFF. CDR3 DNA sequence: TGTGCCAGCAGTTACGATGGGGGCCTTATGCTGTTTTTT. V usage is TRBV6-5 and J usage is TRBJ2-2; TRBD1 might be the D (6 bases). V lost 2 bases and J 13 bases, leaving 14 bases between the germline ends. The CDR3 is 13 residues long. Germline V CDR1 and CDR2: MNHEY, SVGAGI.

The chain carries TRBV5-1 and TRBJ1-1; 9 bases map to TRBD1. The CDR3 has 17 residues. Germline lookup yields CDR1 SGHRS and CDR2 YFSETQ. The junction had 12 bases not matched to a gene; V was cut back by 4 bases and J by 2 bases. CDR3 region: CASSPTTGGLGNTEAFF. The CDR3 DNA reads as TGCGCCAGCAGCCCCACGACAGGGGGATTGGGAAACACTGAAGCTTTCTTT.

V is TRBV6-1 and J is TRBJ2-1; 7 nucleotides align to TRBD2. There are 13 residues in the CDR3. The germline V gene encodes CDR1 MNHNS and CDR2 SASEGT. V was pared by 7 bases and J by 7 bases, with 7 bases of the junction left unmatched. The CDR3 loop reads CASTSREINEQFF. The CDR3 DNA reads as TGTGCCAGCACATCGCGGGAGATAAATGAGCAGTTCTTC.

The chain joins TRBV6-5 to TRBJ1-2, with D perhaps matching TRBD1 (5 bases). Trimming cost V 2 bases and J 6 bases, with 19 bases left between them. CDR1 and CDR2 (germline): MNHEY, SVGAGI. The CDR3 consists of 16 residues. The CDR3: CASSYTPGGRLDGYTF. CDR3 sequence (DNA): TGTGCCAGCAGTTACACTCCGGGGGGTCGTCTAGATGGCTACACCTTC.

The chain carries TRBV7-9 and TRBJ2-3; possible D gene TRBD2, 7 bases. Looked up from germline, CDR1 is SEHNR and CDR2 is FQNEAQ (reference sequence). Trimming cost V 0 bases and J 2 bases, with 9 bases left between them. There are 15 residues in the CDR3. DNA for the CDR3: TGTGCCAGCAGCTTAGCAGCGGGACACACAGATACGCAGTATTTT. This codes for CASSLAAGHTDTQYF.

V is TRBV7-2 and J is TRBJ2-1; 7 nucleotides match TRBD2. With V trimmed by 4 bases and J by 4 bases, 1 base remained unmatched. This CDR3 has 13 residues. Germline lookup yields CDR1 SGHTA and CDR2 FQGNSA. CDR3 bases: TGTGCCAGCAGCTCGGGACTATACAATGAGCAGTTCTTC. Residues: CASSSGLYNEQFF. Full variable domain (outside the CDR3, taken from reference TRBV7-2 and TRBJ2-1): GAGVSQSPSNKVTEKGKDVELRCDPISGHTALYWYRQSLGQGLEFLIYFQGNSAPDKSGLPSDRFSAERTGGSVSTLTIQRTQQEDSAVYLCASSSGLYNEQFFGPGTRLTVL.

V gene TRBV30 combines with J gene TRBJ2-7; D may be TRBD2 (6 bases). The CDR3 loop spans 16 amino acids. CDR1 and CDR2 (germline): GTSNPN, SVGIG (reference sequence). The germline V and J ends were trimmed by 1 base and 0 bases, with 16 bases remaining between them. CDR3 DNA: TGTGCCTGGAGTGCCCCCACGGGCGGGACCTCCTACGAGCAGTACTTC. This codes for CAWSAPTGGTSYEQYF.

The genes are TRBV11-3 and TRBJ2-2, with D tentatively TRBD2 (6 bases). Germline CDR1 is SGHNT and CDR2 is YENEEA. The CDR3 length is 15 residues. V was trimmed by 5 bases and J by 7 bases, leaving 17 bases between them. CDR3 region: CASSVGGPVGGELFF. The CDR3 bases are TGTGCCAGCAGCGTCGGAGGGCCAGTGGGCGGGGAGCTGTTTTTT.

The chain recombines TRBV28 with TRBJ2-1, with a possible D match to TRBD2 (6 bases). Trimming stripped 4 bases from V and 6 bases from J, with 10 bases between. This CDR3 spans 13 amino acids. CDR1 is MDHEN, CDR2 SYDVKM, per germline. This CDR3 is CASSSTSINEQFF. As DNA, the CDR3 is TGTGCCAGCAGTTCGACTAGTATCAATGAGCAGTTCTTC. The entire variable domain, with the rest obtained from reference TRBV28 and TRBJ2-1, is as follows: DVKVTQSSRYLVKRTGEKVFLECVQDMDHENMFWYRQDPGLGLRLIYFSYDVKMKEKGDIPEGYSVSREKKERFSLILESASTNQTSMYLCASSSTSINEQFFGPGTRLTVL.